A single sample gave rise to the 19 T cell receptor beta chains below, sequenced in a study of T cell responses to AZD1222 COVID-19 vaccine. TCRdb's copy holds only in-frame clones and misses some; the assay was immunoSEQ multiplex PCR. The repertoire includes 100,000 to 120,000 clones, about nine tenths of them detected once, and around 6% sits in the top ten. The sample consisted of peripheral blood, taken 28 days after the second AZD1222 dose. All receptors derive from an adult who received the AZD1222 COVID-19 vaccine.

Only a few counts were recorded for this clone. The V gene is TRBV24-1, the J gene TRBJ2-1; D is unclear. CDR3 length equals 13 residues. V lost 3 bases and J lost 6, with 8 bases in between. The germline gives CDR1 KGHDR, CDR2 SFDVKD. The CDR3 sequence is CATSDMTSNEQFF. The DNA for the CDR3 is TGTGCCACCAGTGATATGACCTCCAATGAGCAGTTCTTC.

The chain carries TRBV20-1 and TRBJ1-5; D remains unclear. The germline gives CDR1 DFQATT, CDR2 SNEGSKA (reference sequence). V was shortened by 3 bases and J by 3 bases, with 12 bases between the two germline ends. This CDR3 is 14 amino acids long. The CDR3 sequence is CSASNSQSNQPQHF. In DNA, the CDR3 is TGCAGTGCTAGTAATAGCCAATCCAATCAGCCCCAGCATTTT.

This clone was observed once. The rearrangement uses TRBV28 and TRBJ2-7, with D uncertain. The CDR3 covers 15 residues. Germline V CDR1 and CDR2: MDHEN, SYDVKM. V shed 5 bases and J shed 0 bases, with 14 bases lying between them. The CDR3 region has the DNA TGTGCCAGCAGTATAGGACGCGCAAGCTCCTACGAGCAGTACTTC. Its protein product is CASSIGRASSYEQYF. The complete variable domain, with remaining parts taken from reference TRBV28 and TRBJ2-7, reads DVKVTQSSRYLVKRTGEKVFLECVQDMDHENMFWYRQDPGLGLRLIYFSYDVKMKEKGDIPEGYSVSREKKERFSLILESASTNQTSMYLCASSIGRASSYEQYFGPGTRLTVT.

The chain is built from TRBV28 and TRBJ2-3; perhaps TRBD2 as D (6 bases). CDR1 MDHEN and CDR2 SYDVKM come from the germline V gene. V shed 6 bases and J shed 5 bases, with 21 bases lying between them. The CDR3 length is 16 residues. The CDR3 spells CASSSPGRRGLDTQYF. CDR3 in DNA: TGTGCCAGCAGCTCCCCAGGACGTCGGGGGTTAGATACGCAGTATTTT. Full variable domain (missing parts from reference TRBV28 and TRBJ2-3): DVKVTQSSRYLVKRTGEKVFLECVQDMDHENMFWYRQDPGLGLRLIYFSYDVKMKEKGDIPEGYSVSREKKERFSLILESASTNQTSMYLCASSSPGRRGLDTQYFGPGTRLTVL.

The chain links TRBV5-1 to TRBJ2-2, with TRBD1 matching 9 bases. The germline gives CDR1 SGHRS, CDR2 YFSETQ. With 0 bases clipped from V and 3 bases from J, the junction kept 3 bases outside the gene matches. CDR3 length: 16 residues. The chain's CDR3 is CASSLVGTGYTGELFF. The DNA for the CDR3 is TGCGCCAGCAGCTTGGTCGGGACAGGGTACACCGGGGAGCTGTTTTTT.

This chain joins TRBV12-3 or TRBV12-4 and TRBJ1-2; D gene uncertain. The CDR3 is made up of 11 amino acids. The germline V and J ends were trimmed by 5 bases and 6 bases, with 7 bases remaining between them. The CDR3: CASSDVDGYTF. In nucleotides, the CDR3 is TGTGCCAGCAGTGATGTGGATGGCTACACCTTC.

This clone appeared a few times. The genes are TRBV6-1 and TRBJ1-4; D might be TRBD1 (6 bases). Germline CDR1 reads MNHNS; CDR2 reads SASEGT. The CDR3 extends over 13 amino acids. V was trimmed by 1 base and J by 7 bases, leaving 7 bases between them. CDR3 in DNA: TGTGCCAGCAGTGAAGGACAGGTTGAAAAACTGTTTTTT. Amino acids: CASSEGQVEKLFF.

The chain combines TRBV10-2 with TRBJ1-1; D ambiguous. V shed 3 bases and J shed 10 bases, with 18 bases lying between them. From germline, CDR1 is WSHSY and CDR2 SAAADI. CDR3 size: 14 residues. The CDR3 spells CASSDRPLEGGAFF. In nucleotides, the CDR3 is TGCGCCAGCAGTGATAGACCGTTAGAAGGTGGAGCTTTCTTT.

This sequence joins TRBV28 and TRBJ1-2; 9 bases align to TRBD1. V shed 4 bases, J shed 7 bases, and the junction held 4 bases outside the gene matches. The CDR3 totals 13 residues. CDR1 and CDR2 from the germline V gene are MDHEN and SYDVKM. The CDR3, as DNA: TGTGCCAGCAGTTCTAACAGGGGGCTTGGCTACACCTTC. This sequence encodes CASSSNRGLGYTF.

This chain uses TRBV7-8 with TRBJ1-5; TRBD1 agrees at 8 bases. The CDR3 has 15 residues. The V segment lost 5 bases and the J segment 6 bases; nucleotides outside the gene matches: 9. The germline V gene encodes CDR1 SGHVS and CDR2 FQNEAQ. The CDR3 loop reads CASSPGQGISQPQHF. The CDR3 DNA reads TGTGCCAGCAGCCCTGGACAGGGCATTAGTCAGCCCCAGCATTTT.

The rearrangement links TRBV4-3 to TRBJ2-3; 7 bases are a match to TRBD1. The trim removed 0 bases at V and 6 bases at J, leaving 3 bases unmatched. Per the germline V gene, CDR1 is LGHNA and CDR2 is YSLEER. CDR3 length: 14 amino acids. This CDR3 is CASSQETGFDTQYF. The CDR3, as DNA: TGCGCCAGCAGCCAAGAGACAGGGTTCGATACGCAGTATTTT.

This clone was found once. This rearrangement joins TRBV19 to TRBJ1-1; 9 nucleotides agree with TRBD1. The CDR3 consists of 16 residues. V trimming: 0 bases; J trimming: 2 bases; junction bases outside the gene matches: 4. Germline-derived CDR1 and CDR2 are LNHDA and SQIVND (reference sequence). The DNA for the CDR3 is TGTGCCAGTAGTATAGATTCGGGACAGGGTAACACTGAAGCTTTCTTT. It yields the protein CASSIDSGQGNTEAFF. Combining the CDR3 with reference TRBV19 and TRBJ1-1 gives the whole variable domain DGGITQSPKYLFRKEGQNVTLSCEQNLNHDAMYWYRQDPGQGLRLIYYSQIVNDFQKGDIAEGYSVSREKKESFPLTVTSAQKNPTAFYLCASSIDSGQGNTEAFFGQGTRLTVV.

The chain couples TRBV7-2 to TRBJ1-2; D not certain. The V gene's germline CDR1 is SGHTA and CDR2 FQGNSA. The CDR3 sequence is 13 residues long. V was trimmed by 1 base and J by 4 bases, leaving 7 bases between them. The DNA of the CDR3 is TGTGCCAGCAGCTTAGATGAGACCTATGGCTACACCTTC. This translates into CASSLDETYGYTF.

The chain carries TRBV5-1 and TRBJ1-3; D gene unclear. V lost 0 bases and J lost 5, with 9 bases in between. CDR1 SGHRS and CDR2 YFSETQ come from the germline V gene. The CDR3 extends over 14 amino acids. This chain's CDR3 is CASSLAGLRNTIYF. CDR3 nucleotides: TGCGCCAGCAGCTTGGCGGGATTACGAAACACCATATATTTT.

This chain joins TRBV6-5 and TRBJ1-1, with no clear D. The germline CDR1 and CDR2 sequences are MNHEY and SVGAGI. V shed 6 bases and J shed 1 base, with 6 bases lying between them. The CDR3 covers 12 residues. CDR3 bases: TGTGCCAGCAGGAACCCGAACACTGAAGCTTTCTTT. This translates into CASRNPNTEAFF.

The rearrangement joins TRBV12-3 or TRBV12-4 to TRBJ2-1, with a tentative D call TRBD1 (6 bases). Between the trimmed V and J ends, which lost 6 bases and 4 bases, there was a span of 7 bases. The CDR3 is made up of 12 amino acids. The CDR3 nucleotides are TGTGCCAGCAGAACAGGGTACAATGAGCAGTTCTTC. Protein sequence: CASRTGYNEQFF.

The chain recombines TRBV19 with TRBJ1-2; D gene ambiguous. Per the germline V gene, CDR1 is LNHDA and CDR2 is SQIVND (reference sequence). Trimming took off 4 bases at V and 7 bases at J, with 10 bases between the two ends. This CDR3 has 12 residues. The CDR3 loop is CASSKGRTGYTF. CDR3 bases: TGTGCCAGTAGTAAGGGCAGGACTGGCTACACCTTC.

The rearrangement links TRBV12-3 or TRBV12-4 to TRBJ2-1; D unclear. Trimming took 6 bases from V and 3 from J, leaving 3 bases between them. The CDR3 extends over 11 amino acids. The CDR3 reads CASRDYNEQFF. CDR3 in DNA: TGTGCCAGCAGAGACTACAATGAGCAGTTCTTC.

This sequence joins TRBV6-2 or TRBV6-3 and TRBJ1-2; a weak D match, TRBD1 (6 bases). The CDR3 spans 17 residues. Per the germline V gene, CDR1 is MNHEY and CDR2 is SVGEGT. Deletions cut 3 bases from V and 0 bases from J, with 17 bases between. The chain's CDR3 is CASSYRLGGPANYGYTF. The CDR3, as DNA: TGTGCCAGCAGTTATCGCCTGGGGGGGCCAGCTAACTATGGCTACACCTTC.